The T cell receptor (beta chain) under discussion was sequenced for a study of siplizumab effects on memory and regulatory T cells. Sample share makes this clone medium-sized (0.01 to 0.1%). What it binds is unknown. The CDR3 length is 15 residues. V was clipped by 1 base and J by 3 bases, with 12 bases between them. The germline V gene encodes CDR1 MGHRA and CDR2 YSYEKL. The authors cocultured the mixed lymphocyte reaction cells at 37 degrees C for 6 days. Method: immunoSEQ multiplex PCR; TCRdb's copy keeps in-frame clones and lacks some. The sample holds about 14,000 clones, approximately 49% seen once.

The clonotype comes from a human donor in good health; the cells came from an allogeneic mixed lymphocyte reaction. The rearrangement uses TRBV4-1 and TRBJ1-2, with D possibly matching TRBD1 (5 bases). The sample taken for sequencing was CFSE-low (dividing) CD4+ T cells sorted from an allogeneic mixed lymphocyte reaction. The DNA of the CDR3 is TGCGCCAGCAGCCAAGCCCAAGGGGCCCACTATGGCTACACCTTC. Its translation is CASSQAQGAHYGYTF.